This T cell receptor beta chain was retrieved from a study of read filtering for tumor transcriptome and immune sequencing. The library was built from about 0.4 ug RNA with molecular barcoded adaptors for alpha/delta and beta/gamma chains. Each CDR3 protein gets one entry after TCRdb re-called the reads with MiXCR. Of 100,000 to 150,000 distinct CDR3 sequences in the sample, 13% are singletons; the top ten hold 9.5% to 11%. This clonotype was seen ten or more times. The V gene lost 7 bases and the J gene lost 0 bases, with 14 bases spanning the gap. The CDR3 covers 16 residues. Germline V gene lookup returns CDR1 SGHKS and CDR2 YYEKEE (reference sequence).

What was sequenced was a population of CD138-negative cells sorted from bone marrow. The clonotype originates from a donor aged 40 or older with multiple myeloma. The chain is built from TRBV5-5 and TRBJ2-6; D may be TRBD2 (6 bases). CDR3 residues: CASGEDGFSGANVLTF. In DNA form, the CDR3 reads TGTGCCAGCGGGGAGGACGGTTTCTCTGGGGCCAACGTCCTGACTTTC. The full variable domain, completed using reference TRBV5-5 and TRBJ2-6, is DAGVTQSPTHLIKTRGQQVTLRCSPISGHKSVSWYQQVLGQGPQFIFQYYEKEERGRGNFPDRFSARQFPNYSSELNVNALLLGDSALYLCASGEDGFSGANVLTFGAGSRLTVL.